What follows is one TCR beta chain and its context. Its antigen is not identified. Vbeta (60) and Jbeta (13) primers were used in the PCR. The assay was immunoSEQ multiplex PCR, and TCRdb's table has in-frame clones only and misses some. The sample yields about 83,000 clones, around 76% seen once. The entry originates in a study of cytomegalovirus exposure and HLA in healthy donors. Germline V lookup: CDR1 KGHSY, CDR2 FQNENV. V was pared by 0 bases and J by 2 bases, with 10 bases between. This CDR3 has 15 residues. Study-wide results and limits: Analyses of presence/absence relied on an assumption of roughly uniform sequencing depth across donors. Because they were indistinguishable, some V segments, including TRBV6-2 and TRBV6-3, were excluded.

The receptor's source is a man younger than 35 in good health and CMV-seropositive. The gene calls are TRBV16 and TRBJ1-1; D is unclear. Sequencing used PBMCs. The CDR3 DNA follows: TGTGCCAGCAGCCAATCCTCGACACAAAACACTGAAGCTTTCTTT. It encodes CASSQSSTQNTEAFF.